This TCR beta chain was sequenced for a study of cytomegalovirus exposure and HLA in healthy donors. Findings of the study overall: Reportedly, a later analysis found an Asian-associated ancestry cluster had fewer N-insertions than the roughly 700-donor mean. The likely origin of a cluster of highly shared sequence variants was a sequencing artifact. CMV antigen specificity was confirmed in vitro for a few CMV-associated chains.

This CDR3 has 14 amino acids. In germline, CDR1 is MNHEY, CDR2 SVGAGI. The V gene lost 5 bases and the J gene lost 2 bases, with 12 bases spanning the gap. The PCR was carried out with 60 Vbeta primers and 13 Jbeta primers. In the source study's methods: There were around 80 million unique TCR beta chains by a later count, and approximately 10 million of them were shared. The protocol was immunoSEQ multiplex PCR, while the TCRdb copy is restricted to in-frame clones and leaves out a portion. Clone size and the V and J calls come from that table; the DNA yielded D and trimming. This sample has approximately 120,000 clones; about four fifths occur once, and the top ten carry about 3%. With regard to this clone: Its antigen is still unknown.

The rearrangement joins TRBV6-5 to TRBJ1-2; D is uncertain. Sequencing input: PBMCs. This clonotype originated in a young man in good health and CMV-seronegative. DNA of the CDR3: TGTGCCAGCAGTCCTAAACCGGGGAACTATGGCTACACCTTC. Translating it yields CASSPKPGNYGYTF.